This TCR beta chain emerged from a study of Graves' ophthalmopathy and Graves' hyperthyroidism. This clonotype was detected only once. Amplified TCR beta CDR3 regions were obtained using RNA transcripts as template. RT-PCR with HTBI primers came first, then second-round multiplex PCR. TCRdb fed the multiplex PCR reads into MiXCR, producing one record per CDR3 protein. Of 400,000 or so distinct CDR3 sequences in the sample, approximately 15% were seen once. CDR1 and CDR2 (germline): DFQATT, SNEGSKA (reference sequence). This CDR3 region has 15 residues. The J segment lost 1 base and the V segment lost 3 bases, leaving 7 bases of the junction unmatched.

The clonotype was recovered from a woman aged 18-29 years with stable Graves' hyperthyroidism. Sequencing was done on a sample of peripheral blood. This rearrangement joins TRBV20-1 to TRBJ1-2; TRBD1 matches 8 bases. DNA for the CDR3: TGCAGTGCTAGGGGGGACAGGAACAATAACTATGGCTACACCTTC. It is translated as CSARGDRNNNYGYTF.